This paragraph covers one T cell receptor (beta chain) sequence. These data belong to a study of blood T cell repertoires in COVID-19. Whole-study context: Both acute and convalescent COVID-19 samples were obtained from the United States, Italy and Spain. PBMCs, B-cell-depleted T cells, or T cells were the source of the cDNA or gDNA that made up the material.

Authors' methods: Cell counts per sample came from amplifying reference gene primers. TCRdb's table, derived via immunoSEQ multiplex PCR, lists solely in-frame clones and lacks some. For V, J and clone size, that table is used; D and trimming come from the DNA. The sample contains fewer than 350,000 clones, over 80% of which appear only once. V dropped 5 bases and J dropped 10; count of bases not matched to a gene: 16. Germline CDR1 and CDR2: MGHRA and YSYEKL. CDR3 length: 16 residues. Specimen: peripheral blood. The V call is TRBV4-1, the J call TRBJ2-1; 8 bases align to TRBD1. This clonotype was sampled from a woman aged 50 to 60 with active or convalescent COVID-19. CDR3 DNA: TGCGCCAGCAGCTATACCGGGACAGGCTTTTCGTTGGAGCAGTTCTTC. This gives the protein CASSYTGTGFSLEQFF.